These T cell receptor beta chains were read from a single sample in a study of shared clonotypes between healthy human individuals. TCRdb's copy holds only in-frame clones and misses some; the assay was immunoSEQ multiplex PCR. The sample includes 640,000 or so clones, approximately 75% of them seen just once. Sample: memory CD4+ T cells sorted from blood. Receptor source: a woman between 25 and 40 years old in good health. The CDR3 runs from the conserved cysteine through the conserved F or W. D genes are given only for firm matches. Only part of the rows carry a size: once, few, many, or a class if the clone is expanded.

clone size: -; V gene: TRBV5-1; D gene: TRBD1; J gene: TRBJ2-5; CDR3 protein: CASSLGTGTQGTQYF; CDR3 DNA: TGCGCCAGCAGCTTGGGGACAGGTACGCAAGGGACCCAGTACTTC
clone size: -; V gene: TRBV7-8; D gene: -; J gene: TRBJ2-3; CDR3 protein: CASNNPGPGAEDTQYF; CDR3 DNA: TGTGCCAGCAACAACCCGGGGCCAGGGGCGGAAGATACGCAGTATTTT
clone size: -; V gene: TRBV2; D gene: TRBD2; J gene: TRBJ2-4; CDR3 protein: CASGGLAGTNIQYF; CDR3 DNA: TGTGCCAGCGGGGGACTAGCGGGAACAAACATTCAGTACTTC
clone size: -; V gene: TRBV28; D gene: -; J gene: TRBJ2-7; CDR3 protein: CASSPSRGYEQYF; CDR3 DNA: TGTGCCAGCAGTCCATCACGTGGCTACGAGCAGTACTTC
clone size: -; V gene: TRBV4-2; D gene: -; J gene: TRBJ1-2; CDR3 protein: CASSTPTVPMENGYTF; CDR3 DNA: TGTGCCAGCAGCACACCGACAGTCCCCATGGAAAATGGCTACACCTTC
clone size: -; V gene: TRBV25-1; D gene: -; J gene: TRBJ2-2; CDR3 protein: CASSEWGAGMGTGELFF; CDR3 DNA: TGTGCCAGCAGTGAATGGGGGGCAGGGATGGGCACCGGGGAGCTGTTTTTT
clone size: -; V gene: TRBV2; D gene: TRBD2; J gene: TRBJ2-1; CDR3 protein: CASRAGLAGEAYNEQFF; CDR3 DNA: TGTGCCAGCAGGGCGGGACTAGCGGGGGAGGCCTACAATGAGCAGTTCTTC
clone size: many; V gene: TRBV11-2; D gene: TRBD1; J gene: TRBJ1-1; CDR3 protein: CASSLEGQAMNTEAFF; CDR3 DNA: TGTGCCAGCAGCTTAGAGGGACAGGCGATGAACACTGAAGCTTTCTTT
clone size: -; V gene: TRBV5-1; D gene: -; J gene: TRBJ2-1; CDR3 protein: CASSSWPVNDEQFF; CDR3 DNA: TGCGCCAGCAGCTCCTGGCCAGTCAACGATGAGCAGTTCTTC
clone size: -; V gene: TRBV10-3; D gene: -; J gene: TRBJ2-5; CDR3 protein: CAISADGGETQYF; CDR3 DNA: TGTGCCATCAGTGCTGACGGCGGAGAGACCCAGTACTTC
clone size: -; V gene: TRBV18; D gene: -; J gene: TRBJ2-5; CDR3 protein: CASSQRTRSLGQETQYF; CDR3 DNA: TGTGCCAGCTCACAACGAACCCGCTCCTTAGGGCAAGAGACCCAGTACTTC
clone size: -; V gene: TRBV28; D gene: -; J gene: TRBJ2-7; CDR3 protein: CASNAGAYEQYF; CDR3 DNA: TGTGCCAGCAACGCAGGGGCCTACGAGCAGTACTTC
clone size: -; V gene: TRBV27; D gene: TRBD1; J gene: TRBJ2-5; CDR3 protein: CASSPNLGQVETQYF; CDR3 DNA: TGTGCCAGCAGTCCCAACCTAGGACAGGTAGAGACCCAGTACTTC
clone size: -; V gene: TRBV14; D gene: -; J gene: TRBJ2-5; CDR3 protein: CASSSPGGAETQYF; CDR3 DNA: TGTGCCAGCAGCTCACCTGGGGGGGCGGAGACCCAGTACTTC
clone size: -; V gene: TRBV5-1; D gene: -; J gene: TRBJ2-1; CDR3 protein: CASSLASAAYNEQFF; CDR3 DNA: TGCGCCAGCAGCTTGGCCAGCGCAGCTTACAATGAGCAGTTCTTC
clone size: -; V gene: TRBV27; D gene: TRBD1; J gene: TRBJ2-1; CDR3 protein: CASSLLGQGAHYTHNEQFF; CDR3 DNA: TGTGCCAGCAGTTTATTGGGACAGGGGGCCCACTACACACACAATGAGCAGTTCTTC
clone size: many; V gene: TRBV7-9; D gene: TRBD1; J gene: TRBJ1-3; CDR3 protein: CASSSIGAGGSTGNTIYF; CDR3 DNA: TGTGCCAGCAGCTCCATCGGTGCAGGGGGTTCCACTGGAAACACCATATATTTT
clone size: -; V gene: TRBV5-6; D gene: -; J gene: TRBJ2-4; CDR3 protein: CASSFQGLAKNIQYF; CDR3 DNA: TGTGCCAGCAGCTTCCAAGGACTAGCCAAAAACATTCAGTACTTC
clone size: few; V gene: TRBV19; D gene: -; J gene: TRBJ1-5; CDR3 protein: CASSTSDGDQPQHF; CDR3 DNA: TGTGCCAGTAGTACGTCGGACGGGGATCAGCCCCAGCATTTT
clone size: few; V gene: TRBV5-1; D gene: TRBD2; J gene: TRBJ2-1; CDR3 protein: CASSLSSGSYNEQFF; CDR3 DNA: TGCGCCAGCAGCCTCTCTAGCGGGAGTTACAATGAGCAGTTCTTC
clone size: -; V gene: TRBV11-2; D gene: TRBD1; J gene: TRBJ2-1; CDR3 protein: CASSQGQGASHEQFF; CDR3 DNA: TGTGCCAGCAGCCAGGGACAGGGGGCGTCTCACGAGCAGTTCTTC
clone size: -; V gene: TRBV11-1; D gene: -; J gene: TRBJ2-3; CDR3 protein: CASRQQASTDTQYF; CDR3 DNA: TGTGCCAGCAGACAACAGGCTAGCACAGATACGCAGTATTTT
clone size: -; V gene: TRBV18; D gene: -; J gene: TRBJ2-7; CDR3 protein: CASSLPGGRNEQYF; CDR3 DNA: TGTGCCAGCTCACTGCCCGGGGGACGGAACGAGCAGTACTTC
clone size: -; V gene: TRBV7-9; D gene: -; J gene: TRBJ2-3; CDR3 protein: CASSLGQDGTDTQYF; CDR3 DNA: TGTGCCAGCAGCTTGGGGCAGGACGGCACAGATACGCAGTATTTT
clone size: -; V gene: TRBV5-1; D gene: -; J gene: TRBJ2-3; CDR3 protein: CASMDRSTDTQYF; CDR3 DNA: TGCGCCAGCATGGACAGAAGCACAGATACGCAGTATTTT
clone size: -; V gene: TRBV5-1; D gene: -; J gene: TRBJ1-1; CDR3 protein: CASSLTGLTEAFF; CDR3 DNA: TGCGCCAGCAGCTTGACAGGGTTGACTGAAGCTTTCTTT
clone size: -; V gene: TRBV25-1; D gene: -; J gene: TRBJ1-1; CDR3 protein: CASSQPGGRDTEAFF; CDR3 DNA: TGTGCCAGCAGTCAACCCGGGGGGAGGGACACTGAAGCTTTCTTT
clone size: -; V gene: TRBV7-2; D gene: -; J gene: TRBJ1-2; CDR3 protein: CASSLDPSGVTYGYTF; CDR3 DNA: TGTGCCAGCAGCTTAGACCCTAGCGGGGTTACCTATGGCTACACCTTC
clone size: -; V gene: TRBV4-1; D gene: TRBD1; J gene: TRBJ1-5; CDR3 protein: CASSQEGRGSNQPQHF; CDR3 DNA: TGCGCCAGCAGCCAAGAGGGCAGGGGGAGCAATCAGCCCCAGCATTTT
clone size: -; V gene: TRBV30; D gene: TRBD1; J gene: TRBJ1-6; CDR3 protein: CAWQGVAVNSPLHF; CDR3 DNA: TGTGCCTGGCAGGGGGTCGCGGTGAATTCACCCCTCCACTTT
clone size: -; V gene: TRBV7-3; D gene: TRBD2; J gene: TRBJ2-2; CDR3 protein: CASSLRAGYATGELFF; CDR3 DNA: TGTGCCAGCAGCCTAAGAGCGGGATATGCCACCGGGGAGCTGTTTTTT
clone size: few; V gene: TRBV5-1; D gene: TRBD1; J gene: TRBJ1-2; CDR3 protein: CASSLGYSTGEDYGYTF; CDR3 DNA: TGCGCCAGCAGCTTGGGTTATTCGACAGGGGAGGACTATGGCTACACCTTC
clone size: -; V gene: TRBV5-1; D gene: -; J gene: TRBJ2-7; CDR3 protein: CASSFDAGPYEQYF; CDR3 DNA: TGCGCCAGCAGTTTTGACGCAGGGCCCTACGAGCAGTACTTC
clone size: -; V gene: TRBV5-1; D gene: -; J gene: TRBJ2-1; CDR3 protein: CASSLGGITYNEQFF; CDR3 DNA: TGCGCCAGCAGCTTGGGCGGGATCACCTACAATGAGCAGTTCTTC
clone size: -; V gene: TRBV14; D gene: TRBD2; J gene: TRBJ2-7; CDR3 protein: CASSQVTGGSPYEQYF; CDR3 DNA: TGTGCCAGCAGCCAAGTGACGGGCGGGAGTCCCTACGAGCAGTACTTC
clone size: few; V gene: TRBV15; D gene: TRBD2; J gene: TRBJ2-7; CDR3 protein: CATSRSKAGGPYEQYF; CDR3 DNA: TGTGCCACCAGCAGATCAAAGGCGGGAGGGCCTTACGAGCAGTACTTC
clone size: few; V gene: TRBV2; D gene: TRBD2; J gene: TRBJ2-7; CDR3 protein: CASRGLAVPYEQYF; CDR3 DNA: TGTGCCAGCAGAGGACTAGCGGTACCCTACGAGCAGTACTTC
clone size: -; V gene: TRBV28; D gene: -; J gene: TRBJ2-1; CDR3 protein: CASGYLYEQFF; CDR3 DNA: TGTGCCAGCGGGTATCTGTATGAGCAGTTCTTC
clone size: -; V gene: TRBV7-6; D gene: -; J gene: TRBJ1-1; CDR3 protein: CASSPRGTEAFF; CDR3 DNA: TGTGCCAGCAGCCCTCGAGGGACTGAAGCTTTCTTT
clone size: -; V gene: TRBV18; D gene: -; J gene: TRBJ2-5; CDR3 protein: CASSPGTGKTQYF; CDR3 DNA: TGTGCCAGCTCACCAGGAACAGGAAAGACCCAGTACTTC
clone size: -; V gene: TRBV19; D gene: -; J gene: TRBJ2-1; CDR3 protein: CASTVGDSPGEQFF; CDR3 DNA: TGTGCCAGTACCGTAGGGGACTCCCCGGGTGAGCAGTTCTTC
clone size: -; V gene: TRBV6-1; D gene: -; J gene: TRBJ2-3; CDR3 protein: CASSEFFGGSTDTQYF; CDR3 DNA: TGTGCCAGCAGTGAATTCTTTGGGGGCAGCACAGATACGCAGTATTTT
clone size: -; V gene: TRBV7-2; D gene: -; J gene: TRBJ1-5; CDR3 protein: CASSRIGGSNQPQHF; CDR3 DNA: TGTGCCAGCAGCCGTATAGGGGGGTCCAATCAGCCCCAGCATTTT
clone size: -; V gene: TRBV19; D gene: TRBD2; J gene: TRBJ2-1; CDR3 protein: CASSTSRGRAGNNEQFF; CDR3 DNA: TGTGCCAGTAGTACCAGTAGAGGGAGGGCGGGAAACAATGAGCAGTTCTTC
clone size: -; V gene: TRBV4-1; D gene: TRBD2; J gene: TRBJ2-3; CDR3 protein: CASSQGQAGATDTQYF; CDR3 DNA: TGCGCCAGCAGCCAAGGGCAAGCGGGAGCGACAGATACGCAGTATTTT
clone size: once; V gene: TRBV19; D gene: TRBD1; J gene: TRBJ2-1; CDR3 protein: CASAEGQGPWEQFF; CDR3 DNA: TGTGCCAGCGCTGAAGGACAGGGGCCCTGGGAGCAGTTCTTC
clone size: -; V gene: TRBV6-5; D gene: -; J gene: TRBJ1-5; CDR3 protein: CASSTGRLNQPQHF; CDR3 DNA: TGTGCCAGCAGTACAGGACGGTTGAATCAGCCCCAGCATTTT
clone size: -; V gene: TRBV28; D gene: -; J gene: TRBJ1-1; CDR3 protein: CASSLFSGGAFF; CDR3 DNA: TGTGCCAGCAGTTTATTCTCCGGGGGAGCTTTCTTT